This T cell receptor beta chain was identified during a study of Ad26.COV2.S vaccination and SARS-CoV-2 variants. The overall study: Intramuscular Ad26.COV2.S at 5x10^10 or 1x10^11 viral particles.

Produced via immunoSEQ multiplex PCR; TCRdb's table is partial and in-frame only. Of about 350,000 clones in the sample, approximately 85% were seen once. Treatment: some 20 received Ad26.COV2.S at low or high dose, single or two shots; roughly five received placebo; per-sample allocation not given. The study sampled participants on day 63 after the first vaccine or placebo injection. The donor's status was that of an adult aged 18-55 years in Boston. Wuhan-strain spike was delivered by a replication-incompetent Ad26 vector. Looked up from germline, CDR1 is MNHNY and CDR2 is SVGAGI (reference sequence). V dropped 1 base and J dropped 0 bases, with 9 bases sitting between them. The CDR3 has 15 residues.

The genes are TRBV6-6 and TRBJ2-5; weak D call: TRBD2 (7 bases). The specimen was peripheral blood, collected in a trial of Ad26.COV2.S vaccine versus placebo. This clonotype was obtained from a person aged 18-65 years who received the Ad26.COV2.S COVID-19 vaccine or a placebo. The CDR3 sequence: CASSYWGGDQETQYF. As DNA, the CDR3 is TGTGCCAGCAGTTACTGGGGGGGCGACCAAGAGACCCAGTACTTC.